What follows describes a single T cell receptor beta chain. This clonotype has more than one count but fewer than ten. The antigen it binds to is not known. Base qualities are missing; no much larger clone stands one base away. The entry originates in a study of T cell repertoires in cytomegalovirus infection (dated by TCRdb to the late 2010s). About the study as a whole: Donor HLA type was relevant to the analysis, as public TCR beta signatures indicated carriage of CMV infection together with the matching HLA type.

TCRdb shows the sequencer as Illumina HiSeq 1500. In TCRdb, the public reads were trimmed at Q25 with fastp and aligned with MiXCR, with productive beta chains retained. Under each unique CDR3 protein, matching rows form one entry showing the most common genes and DNA. The sample table records 350,000 to 500,000 distinct CDR3 sequences; approximately 33% of these occur just once. The ten largest clones take up roughly 13% of the sample. CDR1 is given as KGHSH and CDR2 as LQKENI, both from the germline V gene. The V end gives up 3 bases and the J end 6 bases, leaving 3 bases in the junction not matched to a gene. The CDR3 spans 13 residues, from the cysteine through the phenylalanine. Kept here is only the CDR3 DNA, which spans 39 bases and is read in frame from base 1. Results the study describes overall, beyond this receptor: Cumulative frequency of public TCR beta family members discriminated carriers of CMV infection plus the relevant HLA type in this cohort and an independent 352-donor cohort. The ex vivo response was dominated by HLA-C-restricted CMV-specific TCR beta clonotypes, and the single most frequent clonotype in two of eight donors was supplied by these HLA-C-restricted clonotypes.

The sample consisted of PBMCs. The TCR originated in a human donor in good health (CMV status not recorded). Some clones in this sample may be carry-over from other donors' samples. Recombination joined TRBV18 with TRBJ1-2, with TRBD1 matching 8 junction bases. The DNA sequence is TGTGCCAGCTCACCTGGGGACAGGAATGGCTACACCTTC. It translates to CASSPGDRNGYTF.